A selection of T cell receptor beta chains follows, all from one sample in a study of beta chain features in type 1 diabetes. Here immunoSEQ multiplex PCR was the method, and the copy in TCRdb shows in-frame clones only, minus some. The sample has 350,000 to 450,000 clones, roughly 12% seen once. The sequencing input was naive CD4+ T cells from blood. These receptor sequences come from a woman younger than 30 with type 1 diabetes. The CDR3 runs from the conserved cysteine through the conserved F or W. Fields, in order: clone size, D gene, J gene, V gene, CDR3 DNA, CDR3 protein. D genes are given only for firm matches. Part of the rows lack a size; the others show once, few, many or a class for expanded clones.

abundance: .; d_gene: .; j_gene: TRBJ2-5; v_gene: TRBV15; CDR3nt: TGTGCCACCAGCAGAGATCGGGGACAAGAGACCCAGTACTTC; CDR3aa: CATSRDRGQETQYF
abundance: few; d_gene: .; j_gene: TRBJ1-5; v_gene: TRBV30; CDR3nt: TGTGCCTGGAGTGGGGGGGGGAATCAGCCCCAGCATTTT; CDR3aa: CAWSGGGNQPQHF
abundance: few; d_gene: TRBD1; j_gene: TRBJ2-5; v_gene: TRBV5-1; CDR3nt: TGCGCCAGCAGCACCCAACCGGGACAGGGCGAAGAGACCCAGTACTTC; CDR3aa: CASSTQPGQGEETQYF
abundance: .; d_gene: .; j_gene: TRBJ1-5; v_gene: TRBV30; CDR3nt: TGTGCCTGGAGTTTGACAGGCCTTAGCAATCAGCCCCAGCATTTT; CDR3aa: CAWSLTGLSNQPQHF
abundance: few; d_gene: TRBD1; j_gene: TRBJ2-1; v_gene: TRBV10-3; CDR3nt: TGTGCCATTCGACAGGGGGGAGAGAATGAGCAGTTCTTC; CDR3aa: CAIRQGGENEQFF
abundance: few; d_gene: TRBD1; j_gene: TRBJ2-4; v_gene: TRBV4-3; CDR3nt: TGCGCCAGCAGCCAAGCCGGGACAGTGGGGAACATTCAGTACTTC; CDR3aa: CASSQAGTVGNIQYF
abundance: .; d_gene: TRBD1; j_gene: TRBJ2-6; v_gene: TRBV7-9; CDR3nt: TGTGCCAGCAGCTGGGGACAGGGCTACTCTGGGGCCAACGTCCTGACTTTC; CDR3aa: CASSWGQGYSGANVLTF
abundance: .; d_gene: TRBD2; j_gene: TRBJ2-3; v_gene: TRBV28; CDR3nt: TGTGCCAGCAGCCTTCTAGCGGGAGGGGGAGATACGCAGTATTTT; CDR3aa: CASSLLAGGGDTQYF
abundance: few; d_gene: .; j_gene: TRBJ1-1; v_gene: TRBV5-1; CDR3nt: TGCGCCAGCAGCTTTCCAGGGGATGGGGGCACTGAAGCTTTCTTT; CDR3aa: CASSFPGDGGTEAFF
abundance: .; d_gene: TRBD2; j_gene: TRBJ2-1; v_gene: TRBV11-2; CDR3nt: TGTGCCAGCAGCTTAGATCTAGCGGGAGGGGTGAATGAGCAGTTCTTC; CDR3aa: CASSLDLAGGVNEQFF
abundance: .; d_gene: TRBD2; j_gene: TRBJ2-3; v_gene: TRBV14; CDR3nt: TGTGCCAGCAGGAATAGCGGGAGCACAGATACGCAGTATTTT; CDR3aa: CASRNSGSTDTQYF
abundance: .; d_gene: .; j_gene: TRBJ2-3; v_gene: TRBV18; CDR3nt: TGTGCCAGCTCACCTAACTCAGGGGATACGCAGTATTTT; CDR3aa: CASSPNSGDTQYF
abundance: few; d_gene: TRBD2; j_gene: TRBJ2-5; v_gene: TRBV2; CDR3nt: TGTGCCAGCAGGAGGGGGACTAGCGGACAAGAGACCCAGTACTTC; CDR3aa: CASRRGTSGQETQYF
abundance: .; d_gene: .; j_gene: TRBJ1-1; v_gene: TRBV5-1; CDR3nt: TGCGCCAGCAGCCAGTTGGGGGGGGACACTGAAGCTTTCTTT; CDR3aa: CASSQLGGDTEAFF
abundance: few; d_gene: .; j_gene: TRBJ2-7; v_gene: TRBV19; CDR3nt: TGTGCCAGTAGATTCCGAGGGAGTAACAGCTCCTACGAGCAGTACTTC; CDR3aa: CASRFRGSNSSYEQYF
abundance: few; d_gene: .; j_gene: TRBJ2-2; v_gene: TRBV6-5; CDR3nt: TGTGCCAGTGGACAGTCGAACACCGGGGAGCTGTTTTTT; CDR3aa: CASGQSNTGELFF
abundance: .; d_gene: .; j_gene: TRBJ2-5; v_gene: TRBV6-6; CDR3nt: TGTGCCAGCAGTTACTCGGGGGGGCCCCAAGAGACCCAGTACTTC; CDR3aa: CASSYSGGPQETQYF
abundance: .; d_gene: .; j_gene: TRBJ1-2; v_gene: TRBV18; CDR3nt: TGTGCCAGCTCACCAAGGGGTAACTATGGCTACACCTTC; CDR3aa: CASSPRGNYGYTF
abundance: .; d_gene: .; j_gene: TRBJ2-5; v_gene: TRBV18; CDR3nt: TGTGCCAGCTCACCACCTATAGAGACCCAGTACTTC; CDR3aa: CASSPPIETQYF
abundance: .; d_gene: .; j_gene: TRBJ1-3; v_gene: TRBV5-1; CDR3nt: TGCGCCAGCAGTCCGGGACATGGAAACACCATATATTTT; CDR3aa: CASSPGHGNTIYF
abundance: few; d_gene: TRBD1; j_gene: TRBJ1-6; v_gene: TRBV5-1; CDR3nt: TGCGCCAGCAGCGCAGGACAGGGAATAAATTCACCCCTCCACTTT; CDR3aa: CASSAGQGINSPLHF
abundance: .; d_gene: TRBD2; j_gene: TRBJ2-1; v_gene: TRBV7-8; CDR3nt: TGTGCCAGCAGCTTAGGCGCGGGGGGTGCCCACAATGAGCAGTTCTTC; CDR3aa: CASSLGAGGAHNEQFF
abundance: few; d_gene: .; j_gene: TRBJ2-7; v_gene: TRBV4-3; CDR3nt: TGCGCCAGCAGCCAAGATGCCCGGACTAAGACGGAGCAGTACTTC; CDR3aa: CASSQDARTKTEQYF
abundance: few; d_gene: .; j_gene: TRBJ2-5; v_gene: TRBV6-1; CDR3nt: TGTGCCAGCAGTGGTTTCAGAACACAAGAGACCCAGTACTTC; CDR3aa: CASSGFRTQETQYF
abundance: few; d_gene: TRBD1; j_gene: TRBJ2-3; v_gene: TRBV11-2; CDR3nt: TGTGCCAGCAGCTTAGGAGGGGGCGGGGATACGCAGTATTTT; CDR3aa: CASSLGGGGDTQYF
abundance: .; d_gene: TRBD1; j_gene: TRBJ1-2; v_gene: TRBV25-1; CDR3nt: TGTGCCAGCAGTGTTACAGGGGGCGCCAACTATGGCTACACCTTC; CDR3aa: CASSVTGGANYGYTF
abundance: .; d_gene: TRBD1; j_gene: TRBJ2-1; v_gene: TRBV7-9; CDR3nt: TGTGCCAGCAGCCATGGTCGTTTGGGACAGGTACTCAATGAGCAGTTCTTC; CDR3aa: CASSHGRLGQVLNEQFF
abundance: few; d_gene: .; j_gene: TRBJ1-6; v_gene: TRBV4-3; CDR3nt: TGCGCCAGCAGCCAGAAGGACGTCGGGAGCTCCTATAATTCACCCCTCCACTTT; CDR3aa: CASSQKDVGSSYNSPLHF
abundance: .; d_gene: .; j_gene: TRBJ1-5; v_gene: TRBV6-6; CDR3nt: TGTGCCAGCAGTCCCGGGGGGTATAGCAATCAGCCCCAGCATTTT; CDR3aa: CASSPGGYSNQPQHF
abundance: few; d_gene: .; j_gene: TRBJ2-2; v_gene: TRBV28; CDR3nt: TGTGCCAGCAGTTTATGGTCCGTTGGGGAGCTGTTTTTT; CDR3aa: CASSLWSVGELFF
abundance: few; d_gene: TRBD2; j_gene: TRBJ2-7; v_gene: TRBV11-1; CDR3nt: TGTGCCAGCAGCTTATCCGAAGCGGGAAGAGAGCAGTACTTC; CDR3aa: CASSLSEAGREQYF
abundance: few; d_gene: .; j_gene: TRBJ1-1; v_gene: TRBV2; CDR3nt: TGTGCCAGCAGCGACACCGTCTTTGGTTTCTTT; CDR3aa: CASSDTVFGFF
abundance: .; d_gene: .; j_gene: TRBJ2-1; v_gene: TRBV4-3; CDR3nt: TGCGCCAGCAGCCCGCGACTAGTCTCCTACAATGAGCAGTTCTTC; CDR3aa: CASSPRLVSYNEQFF
abundance: .; d_gene: .; j_gene: TRBJ2-7; v_gene: TRBV10-3; CDR3nt: TGTGCCATCAAGCGCCGGGATGCCTACGAGCAGTACTTC; CDR3aa: CAIKRRDAYEQYF
abundance: few; d_gene: TRBD1; j_gene: TRBJ1-5; v_gene: TRBV10-3; CDR3nt: TGTGCCATCACTGACAGGGCATCGGGTCAGCCCCAGCATTTT; CDR3aa: CAITDRASGQPQHF
abundance: .; d_gene: .; j_gene: TRBJ1-2; v_gene: TRBV28; CDR3nt: TGTGCCAGCCGATTAGAGCCTCCTGCAAATGGCTACACCTTC; CDR3aa: CASRLEPPANGYTF
abundance: .; d_gene: TRBD1; j_gene: TRBJ1-6; v_gene: TRBV15; CDR3nt: TGTGCCACCAGCGAACAGGGGGCGGGTAATTCACCCCTCCACTTT; CDR3aa: CATSEQGAGNSPLHF
abundance: few; d_gene: TRBD2; j_gene: TRBJ2-1; v_gene: TRBV7-2; CDR3nt: TGTGCCAGCAGTCCTAGCGGGCAGTACAATGAGCAGTTCTTC; CDR3aa: CASSPSGQYNEQFF
abundance: few; d_gene: .; j_gene: TRBJ1-2; v_gene: TRBV4-3; CDR3nt: TGCGCCAGCAGCCAAGATAAGAGGAACTATGGCTACACCTTC; CDR3aa: CASSQDKRNYGYTF
abundance: .; d_gene: .; j_gene: TRBJ2-3; v_gene: TRBV7-9; CDR3nt: TGTGCCAGCAGCTTCAGAGGCCCAGATACGCAGTATTTT; CDR3aa: CASSFRGPDTQYF